The next 23 T cell receptor beta chains were all read from a single sample in a study of shared clonotypes between healthy human individuals. Measured with immunoSEQ multiplex PCR; TCRdb has only the in-frame clones, and not every one. The sample includes some 790,000 clones, 55% to 75% of them seen just once. The sequencing sample was made of memory CD4+ T cells sorted from blood. Regarding subset: CD45RA-negative fraction. Receptors were obtained from a woman aged 25 to 39 in good health.

This clone was counted between two and nine times. V and J are TRBV2 and TRBJ2-3, with 11 nucleotides matching TRBD1. Germline V gives CDR1 SNHLY, CDR2 FYNNEI. The CDR3 runs 15 residues. V trimming: 8 bases; J trimming: 6 bases; junction bases outside the gene matches: 10. The CDR3 DNA reads as TGTGCCAGCGGTGGGGACAGGGGGGCGCGGGATACGCAGTATTTT. It translates to CASGGDRGARDTQYF.

The rearrangement joins TRBV7-9 to TRBJ2-3; 10 nucleotides align to TRBD2. J was trimmed by 7 bases and V by 1 base; bases with no gene match: 5. The CDR3 is made up of 15 amino acids. The germline V gene encodes CDR1 SEHNR and CDR2 FQNEAQ (reference sequence). CDR3 sequence reads: CASSLGLAGANTQYF. The CDR3 DNA is TGTGCCAGCAGCTTAGGTCTAGCGGGAGCCAATACGCAGTATTTT.

Only one count was recorded for this clone. J is TRBJ2-1 and V is TRBV5-1, with a weak D call TRBD1 (7 bases). V was shortened by 3 bases and J by 5 bases, with 15 bases between the two germline ends. From germline, CDR1 is SGHRS and CDR2 YFSETQ. This CDR3 has 15 residues. CDR3 protein: CASSYGQEGHNEQFF. Written as DNA, the CDR3 is TGCGCCAGCAGCTATGGACAGGAGGGGCACAATGAGCAGTTCTTC. The full variable domain, in which reference TRBV5-1 and TRBJ2-1 provide the parts outside the CDR3, is KAGVTQTPRYLIKTRGQQVTLSCSPISGHRSVSWYQQTPGQGLQFLFEYFSETQRNKGNFPGRFSGRQFSNSRSEMNVSTLELGDSALYLCASSYGQEGHNEQFFGPGTRLTVL.

CDR3 bases: TGCGCCAGCAGCTTGCGTCCAGGGGTCGATCAGCCCCAGCATTTT. This encodes CASSLRPGVDQPQHF. The chain carries TRBV5-1 and TRBJ1-5; the D gene is possibly TRBD1 (6 bases). The CDR3 spans 15 residues. Trimming stripped 1 base from V and 5 bases from J, with 13 bases between. The germline CDR1 and CDR2 sequences are SGHRS and YFSETQ.

This clone was seen a handful of times. The V gene is TRBV10-2, the J gene TRBJ2-2; D is possibly TRBD2 (6 bases). The CDR3 is made up of 15 amino acids. Germline V CDR1 and CDR2: WSHSY, SAAADI. With 7 bases removed from V and 6 bases from J, the gap between germline ends came to 18 bases. The CDR3 sequence: CASTAAGRSSGELFF. CDR3 bases: TGCGCCAGCACAGCTGCAGGGAGGTCTTCCGGGGAGCTGTTTTTT.

This chain uses TRBV5-1 with TRBJ2-1; 9 nucleotides align to TRBD2. Losses at the gene ends were 1 base for V and 5 bases for J; bases not matched to a gene: 4. The CDR3 totals 15 residues. Germline V lookup: CDR1 SGHRS, CDR2 YFSETQ. CDR3 coding DNA: TGCGCCAGCAGCTTGTCTCTAGCGGGACACAATGAGCAGTTCTTC. It translates to CASSLSLAGHNEQFF.

The chain has TRBV12-2 and TRBJ2-1; the table calls TRBD2, which could not be checked here. TRBV12-2 is designated a pseudogene. CDR3 length equals 19 residues. This CDR3 is CASRLAGLAGPDSYNEQFF. Here the CDR3 DNA reads TGTGCAAGTCGCTTAGCCGGACTAGCGGGACCTGACTCCTACAATGAGCAGTTCTTC.

This rearrangement joins TRBV5-5 to TRBJ1-1, with TRBD1 identical over 12 bases. CDR1 and CDR2 (germline): SGHKS, YYEKEE (reference sequence). The CDR3 has 14 residues. J gave up 10 bases and V 5 bases, and 9 bases lay outside the gene matches. Here the CDR3 DNA reads TGTGCCAGCAGTACCGGGACAGGGGGCCTCCGAGCTTTCTTT. It yields the protein CASSTGTGGLRAFF. The entire variable domain, with the rest obtained from reference TRBV5-5 and TRBJ1-1, is as follows: DAGVTQSPTHLIKTRGQQVTLRCSPISGHKSVSWYQQVLGQGPQFIFQYYEKEERGRGNFPDRFSARQFPNYSSELNVNALLLGDSALYLCASSTGTGGLRAFFGQGTRLTVV.

This rearrangement joins TRBV28 to TRBJ2-1; a possible D gene is TRBD2 (6 bases). Germline V gene data show CDR1 as MDHEN and CDR2 as SYDVKM. The CDR3 loop spans 20 amino acids. Trimming took 6 bases from V and 1 from J, leaving 28 bases between them. DNA for the CDR3: TGTGCCAGCAGGGCAACGGTGGGGGTAGCGGCCCCTCGTTCCTACAATGAGCAGTTCTTC. Amino acid sequence: CASRATVGVAAPRSYNEQFF.

The genes are TRBV28 and TRBJ1-3; D gene ambiguous. This CDR3 has 13 amino acids. The ends were cut back, 5 bases at V and 5 bases at J, with 10 bases in the middle. Germline V gene sequence: CDR1 MDHEN, CDR2 SYDVKM. This chain's CDR3 is CASSPSRRNTIYF. CDR3 sequence (DNA): TGTGCCAGCAGTCCCTCCCGCCGAAACACCATATATTTT.

The chain has TRBV4-2 and TRBJ2-3, with 13 bases matching TRBD2. CDR3 length: 17 residues. With V trimmed by 0 bases and J by 4 bases, 4 bases remained unmatched. Per germline, CDR1 LGHNA and CDR2 YNFKEQ. This chain's CDR3 is CASSQERTSGSPDTQYF. Here the CDR3 DNA reads TGTGCCAGCAGCCAAGAACGGACTAGCGGGAGCCCAGATACGCAGTATTTT.

J is TRBJ1-1 and V is TRBV11-2; D unclear. Trimming took 5 bases from V and 5 from J, leaving 9 bases between them. This CDR3 is 12 amino acids long. CDR1 is SGHAT, CDR2 FQNNGV, per germline. The CDR3 region is CASSTLGTEAFF. CDR3 coding DNA: TGTGCCAGCAGCACGCTGGGTACTGAAGCTTTCTTT.

This chain connects TRBV2 to TRBJ1-1, with D unresolved. The CDR3 length is 11 residues. Trimming took off 5 bases at V and 10 bases at J, with 11 bases between the two ends. Per the germline V gene, CDR1 is SNHLY and CDR2 is FYNNEI. Written as DNA, the CDR3 is TGTGCCAGCAGTCTTCAAGAGGGAGCTTTCTTT. Translating gives CASSLQEGAFF.

A note on this clone: The sample has other DNA sequences that encode this CDR3 too. The chain combines TRBV18 with TRBJ1-2; a weak D match, TRBD1 (5 bases). V lost 0 bases and J lost 1, with 6 bases in between. CDR3 size: 14 residues. Germline V gives CDR1 KGHSH, CDR2 LQKENI. CDR3 amino acids: CASSPPGGNYGYTF. The DNA for the CDR3 is TGTGCCAGCTCACCACCCGGGGGTAACTATGGCTACACCTTC. Full variable domain (remainder filled in from reference TRBV18 and TRBJ1-2): NAGVMQNPRHLVRRRGQEARLRCSPMKGHSHVYWYRQLPEEGLKFMVYLQKENIIDESGMPKERFSAEFPKEGPSILRIQQVVRGDSAAYFCASSPPGGNYGYTFGSGTRLTVV.

J is TRBJ2-1 and V is TRBV30; D is possibly TRBD1 or TRBD2 (5 bases each). The germline V gene encodes CDR1 GTSNPN and CDR2 SVGIG (reference sequence). The CDR3 covers 16 residues. The V end was cut by 2 bases, the J end by 0 bases, with 14 bases between. The CDR3 loop reads CAWSWGIISSYNEQFF. DNA of the CDR3: TGTGCCTGGAGTTGGGGGATTATAAGCTCCTACAATGAGCAGTTCTTC. The variable domain in full, completed from reference TRBV30 and TRBJ2-1, reads SQTIHQWPATLVQPVGSPLSLECTVEGTSNPNLYWYRQAAGRGLQLLFYSVGIGQISSEVPQNLSASRPQDRQFILSSKKLLLSDSGFYLCAWSWGIISSYNEQFFGPGTRLTVL.

This chain joins TRBV28 and TRBJ2-7, with D possibly matching TRBD1 (5 bases). V dropped 7 bases and J dropped 2 bases, with 9 bases sitting between them. CDR3 length: 12 amino acids. CDR1 is MDHEN, CDR2 SYDVKM, per germline. CDR3 nucleotide sequence: TGTGCCAGCACCAGGGCTACCTACGAGCAGTACTTC. Amino acids: CASTRATYEQYF.

This clone has at least ten counts. At the DNA level, this CDR3 is encoded by other sequences in the same sample as well. The genes are TRBV6-5 and TRBJ2-1; 10 bases agree with TRBD2. The CDR3 has 15 residues. Trimming removed 5 bases from V and 6 bases from J; junction bases left unmatched: 7. CDR1 is MNHEY, CDR2 SVGAGI, per germline. CDR3 sequence reads: CASSSPGTSVNEQFF. As DNA, the CDR3 is TGTGCCAGCAGTAGTCCGGGGACTAGCGTCAATGAGCAGTTCTTC.

This clone was observed a few times. The CDR3: CASSSTQGPNEKLFF. CDR3 DNA sequence: TGCGCCAGCAGCTCCACGCAGGGACCTAATGAAAAACTGTTTTTT. This chain uses TRBV5-1 with TRBJ1-4; a possible D gene is TRBD1 (5 bases). This CDR3 has 15 residues. Germline loops: CDR1 SGHRS, CDR2 YFSETQ. Trimming took 3 bases from V and 3 from J, leaving 12 bases between them.

V and J are TRBV5-6 and TRBJ2-7; 9 nucleotides line up with TRBD1. This CDR3 is built from 15 residues. V was pared by 1 base and J by 2 bases, with 4 bases of the junction left unmatched. Germline V CDR1 and CDR2: SGHDT, YYEEEE. The CDR3 loop is CASSLLGQGAYEQYF. For the CDR3, the DNA is TGTGCCAGCAGCTTGCTGGGACAGGGAGCCTACGAGCAGTACTTC.

In this sample, this clone turned up many times. V and J are TRBV5-4 and TRBJ1-2; the D gene is possibly TRBD1 (6 bases). Looked up from germline, CDR1 is SGHNT and CDR2 is YYREEE (reference sequence). V lost 2 bases, J lost 6 bases, and 11 bases lay in between. CDR3 size: 13 residues. The CDR3: CASSFDRLHGYTF. CDR3 in DNA: TGTGCCAGCAGCTTCGACAGGCTACATGGCTACACCTTC. Drawing the rest from reference TRBV5-4 and TRBJ1-2, the complete variable domain is ETGVTQSPTHLIKTRGQQVTLRCSSQSGHNTVSWYQQALGQGPQFIFQYYREEENGRGNFPPRFSGLQFPNYSSELNVNALELDDSALYLCASSFDRLHGYTFGSGTRLTVV.

The chain joins TRBV19 to TRBJ2-1, with 9 positions matching TRBD1. The CDR3 runs to 19 residues. V lost 3 bases, J lost 1 base, and 13 bases stayed unmatched. The germline V gene has CDR1 LNHDA and CDR2 SQIVND (reference sequence). CDR3 protein: CASSMNRGRGFTSYNEQFF. DNA for the CDR3: TGTGCCAGTAGTATGAACAGGGGGCGCGGGTTTACGTCCTACAATGAGCAGTTCTTC.

The CDR3 region has the DNA TGTGCCAGCAGGGGGTTCAACACCATATATTTT. Translated: CASRGFNTIYF. The rearrangement links TRBV28 to TRBJ1-3; D not certain. Trimming removed 6 bases at V and 7 bases at J, with 7 bases between. The V gene's germline CDR1 is MDHEN and CDR2 SYDVKM. The length of the CDR3 is 11 residues.

The V and J genes are TRBV4-2 and TRBJ2-2, with TRBD2 matching 9 bases. Germline trimming cut 0 bases from V and 1 base from J; bases unmatched to any gene: 6. CDR3 length: 18 amino acids. CDR1 is LGHNA, CDR2 YNFKEQ, per germline. CDR3 DNA sequence: TGTGCCAGCAGCCAAGATGACCTAGCGGGGTTGAACACCGGGGAGCTGTTTTTT. This translates into CASSQDDLAGLNTGELFF.